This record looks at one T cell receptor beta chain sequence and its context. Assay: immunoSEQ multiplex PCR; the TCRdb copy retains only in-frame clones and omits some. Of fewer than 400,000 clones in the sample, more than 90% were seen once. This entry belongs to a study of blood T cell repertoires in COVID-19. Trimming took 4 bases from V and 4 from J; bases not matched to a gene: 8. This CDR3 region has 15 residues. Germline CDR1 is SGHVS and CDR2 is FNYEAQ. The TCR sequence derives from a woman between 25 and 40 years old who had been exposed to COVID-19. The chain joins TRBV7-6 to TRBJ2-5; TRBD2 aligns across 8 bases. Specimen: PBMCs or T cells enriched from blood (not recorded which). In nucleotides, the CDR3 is TGTGCCAGCAGCTCCGAAACGGGGGGGGTAGAGACCCAGTACTTC. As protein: CASSSETGGVETQYF.